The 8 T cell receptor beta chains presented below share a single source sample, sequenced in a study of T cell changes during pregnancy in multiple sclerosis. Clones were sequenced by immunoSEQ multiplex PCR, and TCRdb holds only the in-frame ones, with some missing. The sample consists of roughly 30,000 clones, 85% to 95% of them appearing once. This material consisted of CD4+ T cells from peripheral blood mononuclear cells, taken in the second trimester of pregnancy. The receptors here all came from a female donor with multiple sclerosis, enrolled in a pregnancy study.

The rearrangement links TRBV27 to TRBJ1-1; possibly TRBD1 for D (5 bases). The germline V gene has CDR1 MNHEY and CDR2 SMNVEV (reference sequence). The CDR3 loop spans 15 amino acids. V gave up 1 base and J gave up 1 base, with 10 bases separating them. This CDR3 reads CASSLFAGPNTEAFF. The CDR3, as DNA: TGTGCCAGCAGTTTATTTGCAGGGCCGAACACTGAAGCTTTCTTT.

The CDR3 sequence is CASSSTRDRSAYGYTF. In nucleotides, the CDR3 is TGTGCCAGCAGCTCTACCCGAGACAGGTCGGCCTATGGCTACACCTTC. V and J are TRBV13 and TRBJ1-2, with D possibly matching TRBD1 (6 bases). The V gene lost 4 bases and the J gene lost 4 bases, with 19 bases spanning the gap. This CDR3 has 16 amino acids. Per the germline V gene, CDR1 is PRHDT and CDR2 is FYEKMQ (reference sequence). Combining the CDR3 with reference TRBV13 and TRBJ1-2 gives the whole variable domain AAGVIQSPRHLIKEKRETATLKCYPIPRHDTVYWYQQGPGQDPQFLISFYEKMQSDKGSIPDRFSAQQFSDYHSELNMSSLELGDSALYFCASSSTRDRSAYGYTFGSGTRLTVV.

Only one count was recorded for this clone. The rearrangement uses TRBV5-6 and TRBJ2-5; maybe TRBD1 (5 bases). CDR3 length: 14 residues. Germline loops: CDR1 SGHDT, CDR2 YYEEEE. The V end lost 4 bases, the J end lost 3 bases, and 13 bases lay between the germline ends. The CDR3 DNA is TGTGCCAGCAGCGCACAAGGGGCGGAAGAGACCCAGTACTTC. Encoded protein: CASSAQGAEETQYF. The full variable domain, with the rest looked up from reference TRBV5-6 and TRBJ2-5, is DAGVTQSPTHLIKTRGQQVTLRCSPKSGHDTVSWYQQALGQGPQFIFQYYEEEERQRGNFPDRFSGHQFPNYSSELNVNALLLGDSALYLCASSAQGAEETQYFGPGTRLLVL.

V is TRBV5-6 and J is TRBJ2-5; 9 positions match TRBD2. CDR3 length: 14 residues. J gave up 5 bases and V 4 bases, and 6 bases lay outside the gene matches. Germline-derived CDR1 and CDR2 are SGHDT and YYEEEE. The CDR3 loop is CASSPASGMETQYF. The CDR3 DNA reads TGTGCCAGCAGCCCCGCTAGCGGGATGGAGACCCAGTACTTC.

In nucleotides, the CDR3 is TGTGCCAGCAGCCAAGAGGGAGGCTTAAGCTCTGGGGCCAACGTCCTGACTTTC. It codes for CASSQEGGLSSGANVLTF. The chain links TRBV4-2 to TRBJ2-6; weak D call: TRBD2 (6 bases). The germline gives CDR1 LGHNA, CDR2 YNFKEQ. The CDR3 contains 18 residues. Trimming took off 0 bases at V and 0 bases at J, with 12 bases between the two ends.

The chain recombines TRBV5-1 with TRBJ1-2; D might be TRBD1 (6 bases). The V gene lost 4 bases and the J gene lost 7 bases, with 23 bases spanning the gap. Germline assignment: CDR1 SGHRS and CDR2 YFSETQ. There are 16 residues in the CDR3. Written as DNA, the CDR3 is TGCGCCAGCAGCCGTAACAGGGTCACGGCCGTCCGTGGCTACACCTTC. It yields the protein CASSRNRVTAVRGYTF.

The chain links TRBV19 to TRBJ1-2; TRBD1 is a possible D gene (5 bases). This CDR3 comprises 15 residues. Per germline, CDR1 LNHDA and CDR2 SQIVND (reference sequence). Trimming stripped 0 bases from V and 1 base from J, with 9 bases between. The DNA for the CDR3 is TGTGCCAGTAGTATAGAAGGGGCGCATAACTATGGCTACACCTTC. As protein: CASSIEGAHNYGYTF. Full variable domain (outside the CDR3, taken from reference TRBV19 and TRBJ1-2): DGGITQSPKYLFRKEGQNVTLSCEQNLNHDAMYWYRQDPGQGLRLIYYSQIVNDFQKGDIAEGYSVSREKKESFPLTVTSAQKNPTAFYLCASSIEGAHNYGYTFGSGTRLTVV.

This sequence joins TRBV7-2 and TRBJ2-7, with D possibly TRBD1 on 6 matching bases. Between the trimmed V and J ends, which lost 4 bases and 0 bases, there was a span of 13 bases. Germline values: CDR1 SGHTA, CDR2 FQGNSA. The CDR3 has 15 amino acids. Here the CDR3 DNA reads TGTGCCAGCAGCTCCTACGGGACAACCTCCTACGAGCAGTACTTC. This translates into CASSSYGTTSYEQYF.